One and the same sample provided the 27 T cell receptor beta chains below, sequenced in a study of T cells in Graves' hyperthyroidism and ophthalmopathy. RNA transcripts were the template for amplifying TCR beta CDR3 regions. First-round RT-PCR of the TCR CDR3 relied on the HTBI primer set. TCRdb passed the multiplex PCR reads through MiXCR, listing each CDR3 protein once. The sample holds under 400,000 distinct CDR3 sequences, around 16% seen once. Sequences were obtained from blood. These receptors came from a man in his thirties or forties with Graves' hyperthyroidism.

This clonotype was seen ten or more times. CDR3 coding DNA: TGTGCCAGCAGCTTAGGAATACAAGAGACCCAGTACTTC. Translated, it gives CASSLGIQETQYF. V is TRBV7-9 and J is TRBJ2-5; D gene uncertain. This CDR3 spans 13 amino acids. Trimming removed 1 base from V and 2 bases from J, with 5 bases in between. Germline lookup yields CDR1 SEHNR and CDR2 FQNEAQ (reference sequence).

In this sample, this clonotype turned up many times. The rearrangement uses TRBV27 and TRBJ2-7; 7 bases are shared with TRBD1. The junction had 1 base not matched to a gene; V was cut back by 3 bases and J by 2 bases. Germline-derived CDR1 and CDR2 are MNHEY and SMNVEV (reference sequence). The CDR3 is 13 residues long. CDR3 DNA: TGTGCCAGCAGTTTTGGGACAGCCTACGAGCAGTACTTC. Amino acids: CASSFGTAYEQYF.

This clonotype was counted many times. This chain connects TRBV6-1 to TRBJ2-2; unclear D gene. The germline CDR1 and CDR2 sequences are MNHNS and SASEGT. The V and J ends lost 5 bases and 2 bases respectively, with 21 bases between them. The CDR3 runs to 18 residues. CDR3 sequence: CASSFPSGDTINTGELFF. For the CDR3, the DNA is TGTGCCAGCAGTTTCCCGTCAGGAGACACAATTAACACCGGGGAGCTGTTTTTT.

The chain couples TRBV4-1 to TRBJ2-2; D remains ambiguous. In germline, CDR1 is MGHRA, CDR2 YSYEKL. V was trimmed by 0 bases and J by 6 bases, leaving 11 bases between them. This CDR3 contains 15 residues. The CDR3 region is CASSQEKLLAGELFF. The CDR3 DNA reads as TGCGCCAGCAGCCAAGAAAAACTCCTGGCCGGGGAGCTGTTTTTT.

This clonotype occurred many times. Here the CDR3 DNA reads TGTGCCAGCACCCCGACTAGCGGGAGGGTTGAGCAGTTCTTC. It encodes CASTPTSGRVEQFF. This chain uses TRBV12-3 or TRBV12-4 with TRBJ2-1; TRBD2 agrees at 14 bases. The CDR3 totals 14 residues. V lost 7 bases, J lost 9 bases, and 5 bases stayed unmatched.

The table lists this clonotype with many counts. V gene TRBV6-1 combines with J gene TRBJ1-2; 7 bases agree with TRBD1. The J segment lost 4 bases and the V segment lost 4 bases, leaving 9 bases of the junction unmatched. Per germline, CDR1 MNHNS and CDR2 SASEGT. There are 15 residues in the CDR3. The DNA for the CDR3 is TGTGCCAGCAGTGTATGGACAGGAGATGCCTATGGCTACACCTTC. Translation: CASSVWTGDAYGYTF.

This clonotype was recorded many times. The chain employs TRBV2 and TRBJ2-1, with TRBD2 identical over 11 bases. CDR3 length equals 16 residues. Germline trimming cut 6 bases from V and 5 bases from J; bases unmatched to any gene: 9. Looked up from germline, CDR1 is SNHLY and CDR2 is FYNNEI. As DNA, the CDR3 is TGTGCCAGCAGGGGGCTACTAGCGGGAGACCACAATGAGCAGTTCTTC. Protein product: CASRGLLAGDHNEQFF.

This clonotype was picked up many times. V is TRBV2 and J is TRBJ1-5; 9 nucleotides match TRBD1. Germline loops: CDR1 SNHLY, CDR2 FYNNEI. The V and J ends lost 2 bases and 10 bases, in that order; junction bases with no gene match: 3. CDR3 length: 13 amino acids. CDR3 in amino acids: CASSETGGDPQHF. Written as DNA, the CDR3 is TGTGCCAGCAGTGAAACAGGGGGCGACCCCCAGCATTTT.

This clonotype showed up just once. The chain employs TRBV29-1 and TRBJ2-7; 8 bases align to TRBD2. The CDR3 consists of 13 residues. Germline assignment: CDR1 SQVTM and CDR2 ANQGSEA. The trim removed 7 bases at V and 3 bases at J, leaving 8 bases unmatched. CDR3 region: CSATSGENYEQYF. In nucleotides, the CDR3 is TGCAGCGCCACTAGCGGAGAGAACTACGAGCAGTACTTC.

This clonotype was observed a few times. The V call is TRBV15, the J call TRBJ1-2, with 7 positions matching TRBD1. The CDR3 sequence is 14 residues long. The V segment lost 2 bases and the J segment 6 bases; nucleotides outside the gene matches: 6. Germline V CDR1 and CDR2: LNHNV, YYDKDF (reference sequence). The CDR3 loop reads CATSRRTTGNGYTF. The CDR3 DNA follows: TGTGCCACCAGCAGACGGACGACAGGGAATGGCTACACCTTC.

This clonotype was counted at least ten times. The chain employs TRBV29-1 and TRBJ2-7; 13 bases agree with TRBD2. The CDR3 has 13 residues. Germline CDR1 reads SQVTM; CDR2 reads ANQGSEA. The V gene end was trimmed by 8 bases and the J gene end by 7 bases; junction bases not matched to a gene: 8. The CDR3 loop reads CSTAGTSGIEQYF. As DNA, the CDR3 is TGCAGCACCGCCGGGACTAGCGGGATTGAGCAGTACTTC.

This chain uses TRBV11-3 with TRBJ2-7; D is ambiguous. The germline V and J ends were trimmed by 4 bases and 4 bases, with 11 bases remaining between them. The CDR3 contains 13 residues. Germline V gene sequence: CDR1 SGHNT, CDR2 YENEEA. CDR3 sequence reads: CASSSPVGYEQYF. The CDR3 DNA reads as TGTGCCAGCAGCTCGCCGGTGGGGTACGAGCAGTACTTC.

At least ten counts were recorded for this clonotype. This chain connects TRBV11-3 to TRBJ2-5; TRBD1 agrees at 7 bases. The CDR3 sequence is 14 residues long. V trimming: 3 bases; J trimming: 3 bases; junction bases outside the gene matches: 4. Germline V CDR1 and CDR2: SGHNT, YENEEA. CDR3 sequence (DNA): TGTGCCAGCAGCTTCCGACAGGGCGAAGAGACCCAGTACTTC. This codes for CASSFRQGEETQYF.

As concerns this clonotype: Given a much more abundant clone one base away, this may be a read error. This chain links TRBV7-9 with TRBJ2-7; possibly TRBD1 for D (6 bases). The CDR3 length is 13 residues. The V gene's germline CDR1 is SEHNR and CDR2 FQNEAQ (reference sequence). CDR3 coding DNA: TGTGCCAGCTTCGGACAGAGCTCCCACGAGCAGTACTTC. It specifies CASFGQSSHEQYF.

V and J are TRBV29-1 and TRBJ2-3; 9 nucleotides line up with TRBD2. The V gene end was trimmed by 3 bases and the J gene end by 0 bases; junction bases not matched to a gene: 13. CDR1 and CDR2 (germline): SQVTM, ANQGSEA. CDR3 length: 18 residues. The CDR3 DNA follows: TGCAGCGTTGACCCGGCTAGCGGGACTTCGAAGAGCACAGATACGCAGTATTTT. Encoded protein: CSVDPASGTSKSTDTQYF.

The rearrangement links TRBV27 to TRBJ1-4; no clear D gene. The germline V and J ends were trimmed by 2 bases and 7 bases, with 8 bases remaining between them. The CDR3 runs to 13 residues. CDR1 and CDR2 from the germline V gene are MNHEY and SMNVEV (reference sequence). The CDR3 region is CASSLSIGEKLFF. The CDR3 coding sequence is TGTGCCAGCAGTTTAAGTATCGGTGAAAAACTGTTTTTT. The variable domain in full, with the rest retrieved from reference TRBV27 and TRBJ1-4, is EAQVTQNPRYLITVTGKKLTVTCSQNMNHEYMSWYRQDPGLGLRQIYYSMNVEVTDKGDVPEGYKVSRKEKRNFPLILESPSPNQTSLYFCASSLSIGEKLFFGSGTQLSVL.

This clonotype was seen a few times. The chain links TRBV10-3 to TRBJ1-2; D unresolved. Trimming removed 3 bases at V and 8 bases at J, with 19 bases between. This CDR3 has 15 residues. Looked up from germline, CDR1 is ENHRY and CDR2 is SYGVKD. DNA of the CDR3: TGTGCCATCAGTGAAGGTGGAGGTATGGATTTAGGCTACACCTTC. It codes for CAISEGGGMDLGYTF.

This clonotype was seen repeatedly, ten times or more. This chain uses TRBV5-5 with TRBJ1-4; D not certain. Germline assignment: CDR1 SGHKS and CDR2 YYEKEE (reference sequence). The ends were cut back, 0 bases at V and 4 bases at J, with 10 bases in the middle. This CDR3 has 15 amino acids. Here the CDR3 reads CASSLAQELNEKLFF. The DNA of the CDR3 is TGTGCCAGCAGCTTGGCCCAGGAGCTTAATGAAAAACTGTTTTTT.

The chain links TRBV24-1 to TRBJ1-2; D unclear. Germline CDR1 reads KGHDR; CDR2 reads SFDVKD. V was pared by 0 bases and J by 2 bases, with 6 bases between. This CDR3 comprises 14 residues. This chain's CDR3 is CATSDLADNYGYTF. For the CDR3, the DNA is TGTGCCACCAGTGATTTGGCGGACAACTATGGCTACACCTTC.

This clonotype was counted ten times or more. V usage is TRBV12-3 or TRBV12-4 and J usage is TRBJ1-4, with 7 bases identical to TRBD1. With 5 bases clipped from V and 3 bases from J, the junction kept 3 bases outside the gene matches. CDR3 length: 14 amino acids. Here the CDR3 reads CASSEGASNEKLFF. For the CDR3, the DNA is TGTGCCAGCAGTGAGGGGGCTTCTAATGAAAAACTGTTTTTT.

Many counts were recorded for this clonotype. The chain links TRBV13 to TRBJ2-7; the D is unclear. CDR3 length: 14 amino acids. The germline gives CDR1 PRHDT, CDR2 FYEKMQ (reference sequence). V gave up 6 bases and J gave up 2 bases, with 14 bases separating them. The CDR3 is CASRPSLRTYEQYF. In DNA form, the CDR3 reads TGTGCCAGCAGACCCAGCCTGCGCACCTACGAGCAGTACTTC.

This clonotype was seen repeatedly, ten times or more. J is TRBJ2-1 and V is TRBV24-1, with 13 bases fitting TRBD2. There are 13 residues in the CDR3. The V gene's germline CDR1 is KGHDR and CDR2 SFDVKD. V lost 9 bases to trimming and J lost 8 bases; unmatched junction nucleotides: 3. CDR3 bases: TGTGCCACCGGACTAGCGGGAGACTATGAGCAGTTCTTC. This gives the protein CATGLAGDYEQFF.

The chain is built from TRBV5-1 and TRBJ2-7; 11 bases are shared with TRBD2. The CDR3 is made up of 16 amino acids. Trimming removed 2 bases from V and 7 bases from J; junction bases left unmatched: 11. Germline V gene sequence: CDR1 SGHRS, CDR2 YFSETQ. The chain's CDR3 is CASSLRLAGTPSEQYF. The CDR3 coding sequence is TGCGCCAGCAGCTTAAGACTAGCGGGAACCCCCTCTGAGCAGTACTTC.

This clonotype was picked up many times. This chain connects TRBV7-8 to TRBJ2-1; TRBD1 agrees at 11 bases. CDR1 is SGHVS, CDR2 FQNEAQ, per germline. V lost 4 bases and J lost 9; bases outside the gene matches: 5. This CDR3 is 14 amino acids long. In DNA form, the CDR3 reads TGTGCCAGCAGCTGGGGACAGGGGGAGGGTGAGCAGTTCTTC. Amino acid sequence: CASSWGQGEGEQFF. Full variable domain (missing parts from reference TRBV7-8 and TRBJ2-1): GAGVSQSPRYKVAKRGQDVALRCDPISGHVSLFWYQQALGQGPEFLTYFQNEAQLDKSGLPSDRFFAERPEGSVSTLKIQRTQQEDSAVYLCASSWGQGEGEQFFGPGTRLTVL.

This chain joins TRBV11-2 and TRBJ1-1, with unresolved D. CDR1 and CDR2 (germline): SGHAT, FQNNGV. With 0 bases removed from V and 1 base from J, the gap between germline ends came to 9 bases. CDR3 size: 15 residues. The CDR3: CASSLDADRNTEAFF. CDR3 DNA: TGTGCCAGCAGCTTAGATGCAGACCGGAACACTGAAGCTTTCTTT.

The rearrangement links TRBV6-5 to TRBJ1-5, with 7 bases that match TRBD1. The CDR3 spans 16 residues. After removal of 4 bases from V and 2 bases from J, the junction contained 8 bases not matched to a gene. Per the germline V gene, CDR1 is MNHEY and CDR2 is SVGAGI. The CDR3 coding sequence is TGTGCCAGCAGTTCGACAGGGCTGGCTGGCAATCAGCCCCAGCATTTT. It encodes CASSSTGLAGNQPQHF.

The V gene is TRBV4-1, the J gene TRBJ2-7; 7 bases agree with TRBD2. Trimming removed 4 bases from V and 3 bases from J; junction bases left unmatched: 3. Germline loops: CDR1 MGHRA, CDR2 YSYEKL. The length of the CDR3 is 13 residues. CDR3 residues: CASSPRGDYEQYF. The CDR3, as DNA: TGCGCCAGCAGCCCCCGGGGGGACTACGAGCAGTACTTC.